These T cell receptor beta chains were read from a single sample in a study of cytomegalovirus exposure and HLA in healthy donors. Using immunoSEQ multiplex PCR, the repertoire was profiled, and TCRdb retains in-frame clones only, with some absent. Found here are about 55,000 clones, roughly three fifths of them singletons; the top ten hold 10% to 15%. Sample: PBMCs. Every receptor here comes from a human donor in good health. Each CDR3 is given with its conserved first and last residue. Each record gives: V gene, D gene, clone size, J gene, CDR3 protein, CDR3 DNA. The D gene is left open where the match is weak. Clone size is given for some rows only: seen once, a few or many times, or a class if the clone is expanded.

TRBV7-9	TRBD2	once	TRBJ2-3	CASSEGTSADTQYF	TGTGCCAGCAGCGAAGGGACTAGTGCAGATACGCAGTATTTT
TRBV11-2	-	-	TRBJ2-3	CASSFGGGHSTDTQYF	TGTGCCAGCAGCTTCGGCGGGGGCCATAGCACAGATACGCAGTATTTT
TRBV6-5	-	-	TRBJ2-7	CASSYYGRIYEQYF	TGTGCCAGCAGTTACTACGGCAGGATCTACGAGCAGTACTTC
TRBV6-6	-	-	TRBJ2-1	CASMRGGGNEQFF	TGTGCCAGCATGCGCGGGGGCGGGAATGAGCAGTTCTTC
TRBV7-9	-	-	TRBJ2-1	CASSSTTAYNEQFF	TGTGCCAGCAGCTCCACGACAGCTTACAATGAGCAGTTCTTC
TRBV6-5	-	few	TRBJ1-1	CASRNTGGTEAFF	TGTGCCAGCAGAAACACGGGGGGCACTGAAGCTTTCTTT
TRBV30	TRBD1	few	TRBJ2-7	CACHMGQGARNEQYF	TGTGCCTGCCACATGGGACAGGGGGCGCGGAACGAGCAGTACTTC
TRBV28	-	-	TRBJ1-2	CASSSDYGYTF	TGTGCCAGCAGTTCTGACTATGGCTACACCTTC
TRBV7-9	-	-	TRBJ1-3	CASSPRLTYRGSGNTIYF	TGTGCCAGCAGCCCCCGTCTAACTTACCGTGGCTCTGGAAACACCATATATTTT
TRBV7-2	-	-	TRBJ2-7	CASSTFRYEQYF	TGTGCCAGCAGCACCTTTAGATACGAGCAGTACTTC
TRBV9	-	-	TRBJ1-5	CASSVDSEGQPQHF	TGTGCCAGCAGCGTGGACTCCGAAGGCCAGCCCCAGCATTTT
TRBV4-1	TRBD1	few	TRBJ1-1	CASSPLGGGTEAFF	TGCGCCAGCAGCCCCTTAGGGGGCGGCACTGAAGCTTTCTTT
TRBV4-1	-	few	TRBJ1-5	CASSQGKPPGYSNQPQHF	TGCGCCAGCAGCCAAGGGAAGCCCCCGGGGTATAGCAATCAGCCCCAGCATTTT
TRBV4-3	TRBD1	-	TRBJ2-7	CASSQTGTGEYEQYF	TGCGCCAGCAGCCAAACCGGGACAGGAGAATACGAGCAGTACTTC
TRBV25-1	-	once	TRBJ2-7	CASSDQGMGQDEQYF	TGTGCCAGCAGTGATCAGGGGATGGGTCAGGACGAGCAGTACTTC
TRBV7-3	TRBD1	-	TRBJ2-7	CASREGGQGKAYF	TGTGCCAGCAGAGAAGGGGGACAGGGGAAGGCCTATTTC
TRBV19	-	-	TRBJ1-1	CASSITTEAFF	TGTGCCAGTAGTATAACTACTGAAGCTTTCTTT
TRBV5-1	-	-	TRBJ2-7	CASSSSGLHYEQYF	TGCGCCAGCAGCTCCTCCGGACTCCACTACGAGCAGTACTTC
TRBV27	TRBD2	-	TRBJ2-1	CASRVAGLSSYNEQFF	TGTGCCAGCAGGGTAGCGGGGTTGAGCTCCTACAATGAGCAGTTCTTC
TRBV7-9	TRBD1	-	TRBJ2-7	CASTPAGGPYEQYF	TGTGCCAGCACCCCTGCAGGGGGCCCCTACGAGCAGTACTTC
TRBV7-3	TRBD2	few	TRBJ2-1	CASSLIGSGGANEQFF	TGTGCCAGCAGCTTAATAGGTAGCGGGGGGGCCAATGAGCAGTTCTTC
TRBV13	TRBD2	-	TRBJ2-7	CASSLGLAGYEQYF	TGTGCCAGCAGCCTCGGACTAGCGGGTTACGAGCAGTACTTC
TRBV9	TRBD1	-	TRBJ1-1	CASSPQGGTNTEAFF	TGTGCCAGCAGCCCCCAGGGGGGTACGAACACTGAAGCTTTCTTT
TRBV6-5	TRBD1	few	TRBJ2-5	CASSRDRGQETQYF	TGTGCCAGCAGTAGGGACAGGGGACAAGAGACCCAGTACTTC
TRBV11-2	-	-	TRBJ1-2	CASSQYSGDIRGYTF	TGTGCCAGCAGCCAATACTCCGGGGACATCCGCGGCTACACCTTC
TRBV5-1	-	-	TRBJ2-5	CASSLGRTLQETQYF	TGCGCCAGCAGCTTGGGTAGGACTTTACAAGAGACCCAGTACTTC
TRBV7-9	-	few	TRBJ2-7	CASSLFPGSSYEQYF	TGTGCCAGCAGCTTATTTCCAGGGTCCTCCTACGAGCAGTACTTC
TRBV30	-	-	TRBJ1-1	CAWSVPGSNTEAFF	TGTGCCTGGAGTGTACCCGGGTCGAACACTGAAGCTTTCTTT
TRBV5-5	TRBD1	-	TRBJ1-1	CASSFLPSLQGGVTEAFF	TGTGCCAGCAGCTTTCTCCCTTCCCTACAGGGGGGAGTCACTGAAGCTTTCTTT
TRBV7-8	TRBD1	-	TRBJ2-1	CASSPGTGGSHNEQFF	TGTGCCAGCAGCCCAGGGACAGGGGGCAGTCACAATGAGCAGTTCTTC
TRBV5-4	TRBD1	-	TRBJ2-7	CASSGGTGVYEQYF	TGTGCCAGCAGCGGAGGGACAGGGGTGTACGAGCAGTACTTC
TRBV21-1	-	-	TRBJ2-4	CASSIPGRVLAKNIQYF	TGTGCCAGCAGCATCCCCGGGAGGGTCCTAGCCAAAAACATTCAGTACTTC
TRBV29-1	TRBD1	-	TRBJ2-1	CSVRTGGYNEQFF	TGCAGCGTCCGGACAGGCGGCTACAATGAGCAGTTCTTC
TRBV10-2	TRBD2	few	TRBJ2-3	CASGVAGAFTDTQYF	TGCGCCAGCGGGGTAGCGGGGGCCTTCACAGATACGCAGTATTTT
TRBV5-3	-	few	TRBJ2-2	CARSLFVSEEGGELFF	TGTGCCAGAAGCTTGTTCGTATCTGAGGAAGGCGGGGAGCTGTTTTTT
TRBV6-6	-	few	TRBJ1-1	CASRAVAEAFF	TGTGCCAGCAGAGCTGTGGCTGAAGCTTTCTTT
TRBV5-1	-	few	TRBJ1-1	CASKRTDMNTEAFF	TGCGCCAGCAAACGGACGGACATGAACACTGAAGCTTTCTTT
TRBV11-3	TRBD1	-	TRBJ1-2	CASSLRGDRANYGYTF	TGTGCCAGCAGCTTAAGGGGGGACAGAGCTAACTATGGCTACACCTTC
TRBV19	TRBD2	-	TRBJ2-3	CASSALTSGGFTDTQYF	TGTGCCAGTAGTGCCTTGACTAGCGGGGGTTTCACAGATACGCAGTATTTT